Presented here are 18 T cell receptor beta chains from one specimen sequenced in a study of T cell responses to AZD1222 COVID-19 vaccine. Profiling relied on immunoSEQ multiplex PCR, and the TCRdb table lists in-frame clones only, not all of them. The data contain about 140,000 clones, 80% to 95% of them singletons. This sample comprised peripheral blood, obtained on day 0 of AZD1222 vaccination. The receptors originated from an adult in good health.

The sample holds one count of this clone. The chain has TRBV9 and TRBJ2-7, with 9 bases matching TRBD1. CDR3 length: 15 residues. In germline, CDR1 is SGDLS, CDR2 YYNGEE. Losses at the gene ends were 3 bases for V and 2 bases for J; bases not matched to a gene: 6. The CDR3: CASSESGTGPYEQYF. Written as DNA, the CDR3 is TGTGCCAGCAGCGAGTCCGGGACAGGGCCCTACGAGCAGTACTTC.

The chain recombines TRBV5-1 with TRBJ1-2; 10 nucleotides match TRBD1. After removal of 4 bases from V and 2 bases from J, the junction contained 11 bases not matched to a gene. The CDR3 loop spans 17 amino acids. Germline assignment: CDR1 SGHRS and CDR2 YFSETQ. CDR3 loop: CASSTWDRGLANYGYTF. The DNA of the CDR3 is TGCGCCAGCAGCACTTGGGACAGGGGTTTAGCGAACTATGGCTACACCTTC.

The chain's CDR3 is CASSWRHYQGEKLFF. In nucleotides, the CDR3 is TGTGCCAGCAGCTGGAGACATTATCAGGGTGAAAAACTGTTTTTT. The gene calls are TRBV7-8 and TRBJ1-4; the D gene is possibly TRBD1 (5 bases). V was cut by 4 bases and J by 7 bases, with 16 bases left in between. The germline V gene has CDR1 SGHVS and CDR2 FQNEAQ. The CDR3 is 15 amino acids.

The chain recombines TRBV3-1 (or the pseudogene TRBV3-2) with TRBJ1-6; D is perhaps TRBD1 (6 bases). There are 16 residues in the CDR3. From germline, CDR1 is LGHDT and CDR2 YNNKEL (reference sequence). Trimming left V 2 bases short and J 7 bases short, with 15 bases between. The CDR3 loop reads CASSQREWGRNSPLHF. Here the CDR3 DNA reads TGTGCCAGCAGCCAACGGGAGTGGGGGCGGAATTCACCCCTCCACTTT.

This sequence joins TRBV19 and TRBJ1-1, with D hard to call. Trimming removed 10 bases from V and 8 bases from J, with 11 bases in between. CDR1 is LNHDA, CDR2 SQIVND, per germline (reference sequence). This CDR3 has 10 amino acids. CDR3 bases: TGTGCCACCGGAGACCCCGAAGCTTTCTTT. This translates into CATGDPEAFF.

This clone appeared once. The J gene is TRBJ2-7, the V gene TRBV28; 9 bases align to TRBD1. The V and J ends lost 3 bases and 11 bases, in that order; junction bases with no gene match: 5. CDR1 is MDHEN and CDR2 is SYDVKM in the germline V gene. This CDR3 comprises 12 residues. The CDR3 DNA reads TGTGCCAGCAGTTTTTCCGACAGGGGGGAGTACTTC. Residues: CASSFSDRGEYF. The full variable domain, with the rest looked up from reference TRBV28 and TRBJ2-7, is DVKVTQSSRYLVKRTGEKVFLECVQDMDHENMFWYRQDPGLGLRLIYFSYDVKMKEKGDIPEGYSVSREKKERFSLILESASTNQTSMYLCASSFSDRGEYFGPGTRLTVT.

In its sample, this clone was seen once. V and J are TRBV4-2 and TRBJ1-2; unclear D gene. Germline CDR1 is LGHNA and CDR2 is YNFKEQ. The V gene lost 4 bases and the J gene lost 0 bases, with 9 bases spanning the gap. The CDR3 totals 14 residues. DNA of the CDR3: TGTGCCAGCAGCCCGGGTCTAGCTAACTATGGCTACACCTTC. Protein: CASSPGLANYGYTF.

This clone has a single count. The chain is built from TRBV13 and TRBJ1-1; D is unclear. The CDR3 covers 12 residues. Trimming stripped 4 bases from V and 13 bases from J, with 16 bases between. The V gene's germline CDR1 is PRHDT and CDR2 FYEKMQ (reference sequence). Here the CDR3 reads CASSSGYEVGFF. For the CDR3, the DNA is TGTGCCAGCAGCTCTGGTTATGAGGTGGGTTTCTTT. Looking up the rest from reference TRBV13 and TRBJ1-1 gives the full variable domain: AAGVIQSPRHLIKEKRETATLKCYPIPRHDTVYWYQQGPGQDPQFLISFYEKMQSDKGSIPDRFSAQQFSDYHSELNMSSLELGDSALYFCASSSGYEVGFFGQGTRLTVV.

The chain uses TRBV27 and TRBJ2-4; D possibly corresponds to TRBD2 (6 bases). The V and J ends lost 2 bases and 7 bases respectively, with 9 bases between them. This CDR3 has 13 amino acids. Germline loops: CDR1 MNHEY, CDR2 SMNVEV (reference sequence). In nucleotides, the CDR3 is TGTGCCAGCAGTTTAGCGGGGAGTAACATTCAGTACTTC. Translating gives CASSLAGSNIQYF.

This clone was recorded only once. J is TRBJ1-5 and V is TRBV7-5; TRBD1 is the table's D call and was not checked against the DNA. TRBV7-5 is termed a pseudogene. This CDR3 spans 15 amino acids. CDR3 in DNA: TGTGCCAGAAGCTTAGCCGTGGCAGGCCATCAGCCCCAGCATTTT. Translation: CARSLAVAGHQPQHF.

The chain employs TRBV2 and TRBJ1-4; perhaps TRBD1 as D (5 bases). The length of the CDR3 is 12 residues. Trimming removed 8 bases from V and 7 bases from J, with 11 bases in between. CDR1 is SNHLY and CDR2 is FYNNEI in the germline V gene. CDR3 loop: CASRDRGEKLFF. The CDR3 region has the DNA TGTGCCAGCCGGGACCGGGGTGAAAAACTGTTTTTT.

CDR3 amino acids: CASSLRPSGHNEQFF. The CDR3, as DNA: TGTGCCAGCAGCTTAAGGCCTAGCGGCCACAATGAGCAGTTCTTC. This chain connects TRBV7-3 to TRBJ2-1; 7 bases agree with TRBD2. V lost 1 base to trimming and J lost 5 bases; unmatched junction nucleotides: 5. Germline CDR1 is SGHTA and CDR2 is FQGTGA. The length of the CDR3 is 15 residues. Looking up the rest from reference TRBV7-3 and TRBJ2-1 gives the full variable domain: GAGVSQTPSNKVTEKGKYVELRCDPISGHTALYWYRQSLGQGPEFLIYFQGTGAADDSGLPNDRFFAVRPEGSVSTLKIQRTERGDSAVYLCASSLRPSGHNEQFFGPGTRLTVL.

V is TRBV5-1 and J is TRBJ1-3; D unresolved. V was cut by 4 bases and J by 0 bases, with 11 bases left in between. Germline lookup yields CDR1 SGHRS and CDR2 YFSETQ. The CDR3 totals 15 residues. CDR3 coding DNA: TGCGCCAGCAGCGAAATGACGTTCTCTGGAAACACCATATATTTT. Translating gives CASSEMTFSGNTIYF. Variable domain in full (rest from reference TRBV5-1 and TRBJ1-3): KAGVTQTPRYLIKTRGQQVTLSCSPISGHRSVSWYQQTPGQGLQFLFEYFSETQRNKGNFPGRFSGRQFSNSRSEMNVSTLELGDSALYLCASSEMTFSGNTIYFGEGSWLTVV.

V is TRBV5-1 and J is TRBJ1-1; a possible D gene is TRBD1 (5 bases). Germline lookup yields CDR1 SGHRS and CDR2 YFSETQ. The length of the CDR3 is 15 residues. V gave up 0 bases and J gave up 0 bases, with 9 bases separating them. The CDR3 DNA reads TGCGCCAGCAGCTTGGAGGGGTTATTGAACACTGAAGCTTTCTTT. The encoded protein is CASSLEGLLNTEAFF.

The chain couples TRBV9 to TRBJ2-2; D perhaps matches TRBD2 (5 bases). CDR3 size: 16 residues. Germline V gene lookup returns CDR1 SGDLS and CDR2 YYNGEE. V was clipped by 2 bases and J by 0 bases, with 11 bases between them. The CDR3 loop reads CASSVGEHANTGELFF. The CDR3, as DNA: TGTGCCAGCAGCGTCGGGGAACACGCGAACACCGGGGAGCTGTTTTTT. Combining the CDR3 with reference TRBV9 and TRBJ2-2 gives the whole variable domain DSGVTQTPKHLITATGQRVTLRCSPRSGDLSVYWYQQSLDQGLQFLIQYYNGEERAKGNILERFSAQQFPDLHSELNLSSLELGDSALYFCASSVGEHANTGELFFGEGSRLTVL.

This chain joins TRBV4-2 and TRBJ1-5; D not resolved. The CDR3 has 13 residues. Deletions cut 3 bases from V and 0 bases from J, with 3 bases between. The germline V gene has CDR1 LGHNA and CDR2 YNFKEQ. The CDR3: CASSHNSNQPQHF. The CDR3 DNA is TGTGCCAGCAGCCATAATAGCAATCAGCCCCAGCATTTT.

The V gene is TRBV7-2, the J gene TRBJ1-2; TRBD1 agrees at 7 bases. With 5 bases clipped from V and 3 bases from J, the junction kept 9 bases outside the gene matches. This CDR3 contains 15 residues. In germline, CDR1 is SGHTA, CDR2 FQGNSA. The CDR3: CASSPQGPPDYGYTF. CDR3 DNA: TGTGCCAGCAGCCCACAGGGGCCCCCGGACTATGGCTACACCTTC.

V usage is TRBV6-4 and J usage is TRBJ2-1, with D tentatively TRBD2 (5 bases). V was pared by 3 bases and J by 3 bases, with 12 bases between. This CDR3 comprises 15 residues. Germline loops: CDR1 MRHNA, CDR2 SNTAGT. The CDR3 DNA is TGTGCCAGCAGTGAGTCGGCGGGCGACTACAATGAGCAGTTCTTC. It translates to CASSESAGDYNEQFF.